Included here is one T cell receptor beta chain sequence, with context. The table came from immunoSEQ multiplex PCR; TCRdb's copy has only in-frame clones and leaves some out. The sample lists about 62,000 clones; roughly 76% were seen once. The CDR3 loop spans 12 amino acids. Trimming shortened V by 6 bases and J by 1 base, and 4 bases separated the two germline ends. Per the germline V gene, CDR1 is ENHRY and CDR2 is SYGVKD. This entry comes from a study of radiotherapy plus CTLA-4 blockade in lung cancer. Looking at the study overall: Objective responses occurred in roughly a sixth of patients; over 30% had disease control.

The starting material was peripheral blood, obtained from a patient treated with radiotherapy plus ipilimumab. The V and J genes are TRBV10-3 and TRBJ1-5; D remains ambiguous. This clonotype was obtained from a human donor with non-small cell lung cancer who had a complete response to radiotherapy plus ipilimumab. The CDR3 sequence: CAIRGSNQPQHF. In DNA, the CDR3 is TGTGCCATCAGGGGCAGCAATCAGCCCCAGCATTTT.